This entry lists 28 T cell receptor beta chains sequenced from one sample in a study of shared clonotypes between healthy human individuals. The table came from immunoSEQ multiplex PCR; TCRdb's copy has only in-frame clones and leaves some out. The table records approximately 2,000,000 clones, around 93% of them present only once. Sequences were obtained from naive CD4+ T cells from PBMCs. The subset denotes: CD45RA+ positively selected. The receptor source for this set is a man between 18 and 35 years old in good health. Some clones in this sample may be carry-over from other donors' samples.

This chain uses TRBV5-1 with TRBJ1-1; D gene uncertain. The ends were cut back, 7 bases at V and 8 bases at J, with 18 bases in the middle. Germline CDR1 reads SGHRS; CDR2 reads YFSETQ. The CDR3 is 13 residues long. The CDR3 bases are TGCGCCAGCGGACCCCGGTGGCCGCTAGAAGCTTTCTTT. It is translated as CASGPRWPLEAFF.

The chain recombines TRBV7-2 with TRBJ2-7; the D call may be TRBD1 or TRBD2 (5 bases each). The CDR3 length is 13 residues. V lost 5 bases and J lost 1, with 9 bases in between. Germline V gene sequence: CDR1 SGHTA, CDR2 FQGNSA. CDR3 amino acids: CASSRWGSYEQYF. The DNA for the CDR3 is TGTGCCAGCAGCCGATGGGGGTCCTACGAGCAGTACTTC.

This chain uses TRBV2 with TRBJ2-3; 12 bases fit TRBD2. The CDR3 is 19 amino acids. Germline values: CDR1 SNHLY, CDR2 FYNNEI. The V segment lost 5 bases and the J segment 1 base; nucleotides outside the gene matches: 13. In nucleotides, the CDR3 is TGTGCCAGCAGTCCGACTAGCGGGAGTATGGTGGGGGGCACAGATACGCAGTATTTT. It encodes CASSPTSGSMVGGTDTQYF. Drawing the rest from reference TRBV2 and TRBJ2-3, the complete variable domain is EPEVTQTPSHQVTQMGQEVILRCVPISNHLYFYWYRQILGQKVEFLVSFYNNEISEKSEIFDDQFSVERPDGSNFTLKIRSTKLEDSAMYFCASSPTSGSMVGGTDTQYFGPGTRLTVL.

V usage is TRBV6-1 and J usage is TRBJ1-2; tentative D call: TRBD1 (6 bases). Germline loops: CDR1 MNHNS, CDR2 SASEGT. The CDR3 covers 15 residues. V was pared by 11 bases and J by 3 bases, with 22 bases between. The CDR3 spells CADSARDTGDYGYTF. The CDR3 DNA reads TGTGCCGACTCGGCTCGGGACACTGGGGACTATGGCTACACCTTC.

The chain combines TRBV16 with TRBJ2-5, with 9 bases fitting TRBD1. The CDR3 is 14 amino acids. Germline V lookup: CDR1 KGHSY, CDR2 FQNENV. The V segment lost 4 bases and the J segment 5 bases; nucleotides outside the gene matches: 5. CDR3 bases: TGTGCCAGCAGCCGCATAGGACAGGGGGAGACCCAGTACTTC. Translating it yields CASSRIGQGETQYF.

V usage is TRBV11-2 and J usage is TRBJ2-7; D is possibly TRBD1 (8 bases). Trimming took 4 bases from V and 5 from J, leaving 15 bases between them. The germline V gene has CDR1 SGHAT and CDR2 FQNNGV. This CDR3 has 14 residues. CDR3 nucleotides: TGTGCCAGCAGCTCCCGACAGGGGAGGGACGAGCAGTACTTC. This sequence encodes CASSSRQGRDEQYF.

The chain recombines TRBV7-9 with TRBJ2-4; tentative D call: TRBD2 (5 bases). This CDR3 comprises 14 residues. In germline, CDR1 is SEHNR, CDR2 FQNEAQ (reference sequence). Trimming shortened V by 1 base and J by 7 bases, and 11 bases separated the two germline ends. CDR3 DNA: TGTGCCAGCAGCTTAGAAGGCGGGTTTAACATTCAGTACTTC. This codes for CASSLEGGFNIQYF.

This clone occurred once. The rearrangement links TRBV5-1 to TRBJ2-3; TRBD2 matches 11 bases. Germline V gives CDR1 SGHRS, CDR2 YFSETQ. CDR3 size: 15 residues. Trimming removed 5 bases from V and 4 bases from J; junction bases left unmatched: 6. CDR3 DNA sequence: TGCGCCAGCAGGCCAACTAGCGGGAGCCCAGATACGCAGTATTTT. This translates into CASRPTSGSPDTQYF.

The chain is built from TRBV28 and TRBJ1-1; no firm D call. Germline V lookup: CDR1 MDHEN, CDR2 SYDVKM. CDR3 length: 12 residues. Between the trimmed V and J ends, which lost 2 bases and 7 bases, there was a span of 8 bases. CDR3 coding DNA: TGTGCCAGCAGTTTAATGACTGGTGAAGCTTTCTTT. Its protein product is CASSLMTGEAFF.

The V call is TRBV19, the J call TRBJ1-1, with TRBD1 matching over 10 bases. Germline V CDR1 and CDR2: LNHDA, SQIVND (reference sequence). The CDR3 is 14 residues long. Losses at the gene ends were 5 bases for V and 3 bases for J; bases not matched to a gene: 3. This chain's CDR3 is CASSVDRGHTEAFF. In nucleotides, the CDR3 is TGTGCCAGTAGTGTCGACAGGGGGCACACTGAAGCTTTCTTT.

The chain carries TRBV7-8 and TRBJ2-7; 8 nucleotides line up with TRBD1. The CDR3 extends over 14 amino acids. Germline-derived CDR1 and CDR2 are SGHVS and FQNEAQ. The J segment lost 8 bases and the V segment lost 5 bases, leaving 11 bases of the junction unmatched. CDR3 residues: CASSETTGEGKQYF. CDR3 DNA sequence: TGTGCCAGCAGCGAGACGACAGGGGAAGGAAAGCAGTACTTC.

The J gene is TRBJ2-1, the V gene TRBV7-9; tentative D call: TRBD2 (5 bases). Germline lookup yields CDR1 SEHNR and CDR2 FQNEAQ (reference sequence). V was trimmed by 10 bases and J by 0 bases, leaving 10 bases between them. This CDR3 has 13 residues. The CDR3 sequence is CANGLLSYNEQFF. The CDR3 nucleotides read TGTGCCAACGGACTCCTCTCCTACAATGAGCAGTTCTTC.

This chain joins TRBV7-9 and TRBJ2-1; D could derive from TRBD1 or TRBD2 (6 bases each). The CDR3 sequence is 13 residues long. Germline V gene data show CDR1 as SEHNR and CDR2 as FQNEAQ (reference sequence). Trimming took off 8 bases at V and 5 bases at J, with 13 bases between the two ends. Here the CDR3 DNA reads TGTGCCAGCCTCAAGAGGGGGGACAATGAGCAGTTCTTC. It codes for CASLKRGDNEQFF.

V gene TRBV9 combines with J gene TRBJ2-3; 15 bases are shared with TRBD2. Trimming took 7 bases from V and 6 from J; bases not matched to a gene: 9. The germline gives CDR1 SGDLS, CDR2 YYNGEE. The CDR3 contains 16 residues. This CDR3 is CASGGTSGRTVDTQYF. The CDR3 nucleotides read TGTGCCAGCGGGGGGACTAGCGGGAGGACTGTGGATACGCAGTATTTT. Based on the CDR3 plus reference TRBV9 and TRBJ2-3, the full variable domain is DSGVTQTPKHLITATGQRVTLRCSPRSGDLSVYWYQQSLDQGLQFLIQYYNGEERAKGNILERFSAQQFPDLHSELNLSSLELGDSALYFCASGGTSGRTVDTQYFGPGTRLTVL.

CDR3 bases: TGTGCCAGCAGCCAAGATACTCAGGAAGGGTACAATGAGCAGTTCTTC. Protein product: CASSQDTQEGYNEQFF. The chain couples TRBV14 to TRBJ2-1, with no clear D. V lost 0 bases and J lost 4, with 13 bases in between. Germline V gene sequence: CDR1 SGHDN, CDR2 FVKESK. The CDR3 length is 16 residues. Using reference TRBV14 and TRBJ2-1 for the parts outside the CDR3, the full variable domain is EAGVTQFPSHSVIEKGQTVTLRCDPISGHDNLYWYRRVMGKEIKFLLHFVKESKQDESGMPNNRFLAERTGGTYSTLKVQPAELEDSGVYFCASSQDTQEGYNEQFFGPGTRLTVL.

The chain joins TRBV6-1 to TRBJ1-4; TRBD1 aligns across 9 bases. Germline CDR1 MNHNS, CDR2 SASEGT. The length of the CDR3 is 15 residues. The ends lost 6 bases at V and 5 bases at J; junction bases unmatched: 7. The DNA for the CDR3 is TGTGCCAGCAGAAGACAGGGGGGGACGAATGAAAAACTGTTTTTT. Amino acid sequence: CASRRQGGTNEKLFF.

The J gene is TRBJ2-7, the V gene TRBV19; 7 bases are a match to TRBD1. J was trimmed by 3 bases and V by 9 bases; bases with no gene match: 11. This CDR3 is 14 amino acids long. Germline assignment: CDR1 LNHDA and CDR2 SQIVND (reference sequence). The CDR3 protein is CASRDQGDGYEQYF. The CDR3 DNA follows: TGTGCCAGCAGAGATCAGGGGGATGGCTACGAGCAGTACTTC.

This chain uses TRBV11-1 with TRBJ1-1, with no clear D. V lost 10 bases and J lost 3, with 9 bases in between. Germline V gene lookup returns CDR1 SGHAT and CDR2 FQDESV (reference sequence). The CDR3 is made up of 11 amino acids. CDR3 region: CATRRDTEAFF. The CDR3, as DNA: TGTGCCACCCGACGGGACACTGAAGCTTTCTTT.

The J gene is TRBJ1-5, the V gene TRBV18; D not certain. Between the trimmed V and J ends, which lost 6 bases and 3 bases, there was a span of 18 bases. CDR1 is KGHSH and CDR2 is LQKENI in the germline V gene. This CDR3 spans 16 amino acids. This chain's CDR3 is CASSEGVLQLNQPQHF. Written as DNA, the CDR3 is TGTGCCAGCTCCGAAGGAGTTTTGCAGCTCAATCAGCCCCAGCATTTT.

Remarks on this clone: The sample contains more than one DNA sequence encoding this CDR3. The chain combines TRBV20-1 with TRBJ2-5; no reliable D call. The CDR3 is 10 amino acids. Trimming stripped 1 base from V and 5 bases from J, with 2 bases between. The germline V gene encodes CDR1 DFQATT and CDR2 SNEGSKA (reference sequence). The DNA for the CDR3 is TGCAGTGCTAGAGCGGAGACCCAGTACTTC. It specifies CSARAETQYF.

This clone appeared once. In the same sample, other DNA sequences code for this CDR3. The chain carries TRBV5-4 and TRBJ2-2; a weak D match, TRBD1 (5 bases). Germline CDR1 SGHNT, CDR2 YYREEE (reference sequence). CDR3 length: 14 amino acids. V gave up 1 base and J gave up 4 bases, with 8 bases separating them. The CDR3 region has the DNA TGTGCCAGCAGCTTGACAGGAAGCACCGGGGAGCTGTTTTTT. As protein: CASSLTGSTGELFF.

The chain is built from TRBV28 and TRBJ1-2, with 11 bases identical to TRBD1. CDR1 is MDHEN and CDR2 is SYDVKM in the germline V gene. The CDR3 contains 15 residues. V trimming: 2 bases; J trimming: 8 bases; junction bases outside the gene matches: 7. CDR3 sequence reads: CASSLSRTGGGGYTF. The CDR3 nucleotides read TGTGCCAGCAGTTTAAGCCGGACAGGGGGCGGGGGCTACACCTTC.

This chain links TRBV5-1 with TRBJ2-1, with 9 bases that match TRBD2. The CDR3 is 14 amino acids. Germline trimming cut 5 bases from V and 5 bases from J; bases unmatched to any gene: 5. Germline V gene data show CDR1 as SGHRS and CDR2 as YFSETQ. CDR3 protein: CASRIAGVDNEQFF. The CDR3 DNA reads TGCGCCAGCAGGATAGCGGGAGTGGACAATGAGCAGTTCTTC.

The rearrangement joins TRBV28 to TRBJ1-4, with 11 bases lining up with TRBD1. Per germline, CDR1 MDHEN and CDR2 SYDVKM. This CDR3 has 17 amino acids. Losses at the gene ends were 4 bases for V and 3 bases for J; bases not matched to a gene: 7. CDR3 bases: TGTGCCAGCAGTTCCGGGACAGGGGGAATTGCTAATGAAAAACTGTTTTTT. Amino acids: CASSSGTGGIANEKLFF.

The CDR3 region has the DNA TGTGCCTGGAGTCGGGGGTTTGGGGCCAACGTCCTGACTTTC. Its translation: CAWSRGFGANVLTF. The chain joins TRBV30 to TRBJ2-6, with D tentatively TRBD2 (6 bases). Germline values: CDR1 GTSNPN, CDR2 SVGIG (reference sequence). Trimming took 2 bases from V and 3 from J, leaving 8 bases between them. The CDR3 contains 14 residues. The whole variable domain, filled in from reference TRBV30 and TRBJ2-6, reads SQTIHQWPATLVQPVGSPLSLECTVEGTSNPNLYWYRQAAGRGLQLLFYSVGIGQISSEVPQNLSASRPQDRQFILSSKKLLLSDSGFYLCAWSRGFGANVLTFGAGSRLTVL.

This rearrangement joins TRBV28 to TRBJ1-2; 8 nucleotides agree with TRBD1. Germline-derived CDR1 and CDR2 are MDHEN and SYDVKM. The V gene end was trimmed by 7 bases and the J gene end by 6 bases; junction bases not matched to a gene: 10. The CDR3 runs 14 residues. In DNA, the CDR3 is TGTGCCAGCAAGGCAGGGGGCCGATTTGATGGCTACACCTTC. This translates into CASKAGGRFDGYTF.

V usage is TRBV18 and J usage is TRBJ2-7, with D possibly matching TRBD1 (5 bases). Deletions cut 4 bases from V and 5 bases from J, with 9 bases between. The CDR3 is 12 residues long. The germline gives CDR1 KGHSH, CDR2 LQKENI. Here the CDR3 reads CASSQGSNEQYF. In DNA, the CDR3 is TGTGCCAGCTCACAGGGGTCGAACGAGCAGTACTTC.

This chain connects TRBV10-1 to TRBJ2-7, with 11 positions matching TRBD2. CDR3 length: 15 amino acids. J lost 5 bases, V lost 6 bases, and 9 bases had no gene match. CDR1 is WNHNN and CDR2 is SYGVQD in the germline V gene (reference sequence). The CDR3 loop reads CASSPTSGSLNEQYF. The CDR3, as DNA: TGCGCCAGCAGCCCAACTAGCGGGAGTCTTAACGAGCAGTACTTC.